These 22 T cell receptor beta chains were sequenced from one sample in a study of CD8 T cells in ankylosing spondylitis. Overall study findings and caveats: A TCR beta motif of 8 or 9 highly homologous variants appeared characteristic of ankylosing spondylitis blood.

No antigen has been identified for these receptors. A single record per CDR3 protein comes from TCRdb applying MiXCR to the 5' RACE reads. The repertoire holds 300,000 to 400,000 distinct CDR3 sequences, 20% to 25% seen once, with around 16% in the top ten. Specimen: blood, either unsorted or a sorted T cell fraction (not recorded which). The receptor set was obtained from a male donor with ankylosing spondylitis.

The CDR3 here is CASSGLVGANVLTF. CDR3 sequence (DNA): TGTGCCAGCAGTGGCCTCGTCGGGGCCAACGTCCTGACTTTC. The chain employs TRBV2 and TRBJ2-6; D unresolved. CDR3 length: 14 residues. Trimming cost V 4 bases and J 4 bases, with 8 bases left between them. Germline V gene lookup returns CDR1 SNHLY and CDR2 FYNNEI.

This clonotype was observed a few times. The gene calls are TRBV5-1 and TRBJ2-1; TRBD2 is a possible D gene (6 bases). CDR3 length equals 16 residues. V shed 1 base and J shed 2 bases, with 13 bases lying between them. Germline loops: CDR1 SGHRS, CDR2 YFSETQ. CDR3 residues: CASSLRGSGAYNEQFF. The CDR3 DNA reads TGCGCCAGCAGCTTGCGTGGTAGCGGAGCCTACAATGAGCAGTTCTTC.

The rearrangement uses TRBV7-9 and TRBJ2-7, with D unresolved. This CDR3 region has 14 residues. The germline V gene has CDR1 SEHNR and CDR2 FQNEAQ (reference sequence). V lost 5 bases, J lost 0 bases, and 11 bases lay in between. This CDR3 is CASSPSVGSYEQYF. Here the CDR3 DNA reads TGTGCCAGCAGCCCCTCGGTCGGCTCCTACGAGCAGTACTTC.

The V gene is TRBV18, the J gene TRBJ2-1; tentative D call: TRBD1 (6 bases). There are 15 residues in the CDR3. Trimming cost V 3 bases and J 3 bases, with 12 bases left between them. Germline V lookup: CDR1 KGHSH, CDR2 LQKENI. CDR3 amino acids: CASSPSRGNYNEQFF. In nucleotides, the CDR3 is TGTGCCAGCTCACCCAGCAGGGGCAACTACAATGAGCAGTTCTTC. Filled out from reference TRBV18 and TRBJ2-1, the complete variable domain reads NAGVMQNPRHLVRRRGQEARLRCSPMKGHSHVYWYRQLPEEGLKFMVYLQKENIIDESGMPKERFSAEFPKEGPSILRIQQVVRGDSAAYFCASSPSRGNYNEQFFGPGTRLTVL.

This clonotype was counted only a few times. The rearrangement links TRBV25-1 to TRBJ2-1, with D possibly being TRBD1 or TRBD2 (6 bases each). The CDR3 is 15 residues long. Germline-derived CDR1 and CDR2 are MGHDK and SYGVNS. Deletions cut 4 bases from V and 4 bases from J, with 14 bases between. CDR3: CASSGKGGWYNEQFF. CDR3 coding DNA: TGTGCCAGCAGTGGAAAGGGGGGCTGGTACAATGAGCAGTTCTTC.

V and J are TRBV19 and TRBJ1-5; the D gene is possibly TRBD1 (5 bases). CDR3 size: 15 residues. Deletions cut 3 bases from V and 2 bases from J, with 11 bases between. The germline V gene has CDR1 LNHDA and CDR2 SQIVND (reference sequence). CDR3 residues: CASSISRARNQPQHF. DNA for the CDR3: TGTGCCAGTAGTATTAGCAGGGCCCGCAATCAGCCCCAGCATTTT.

This clonotype has a handful of counts. The chain carries TRBV19 and TRBJ2-2; D is possibly TRBD1 (6 bases). Germline CDR1 is LNHDA and CDR2 is SQIVND (reference sequence). Deletions cut 0 bases from V and 2 bases from J, with 7 bases between. The CDR3 contains 15 residues. CDR3 DNA sequence: TGTGCCAGTAGTATAGAGACAGGCAACACCGGGGAGCTGTTTTTT. The encoded protein is CASSIETGNTGELFF.

This clonotype has just a few counts. The J gene is TRBJ2-2, the V gene TRBV10-3; 10 bases agree with TRBD2. Germline CDR1 and CDR2: ENHRY and SYGVKD. Trimming cost V 4 bases and J 1 base; bases outside gene matches: 9. This CDR3 spans 18 amino acids. The CDR3 DNA reads TGTGCCATCAGTGTCCCCACTAGCGGGACACTGAACACCGGGGAGCTGTTTTTT. Its protein is CAISVPTSGTLNTGELFF.

V and J are TRBV5-1 and TRBJ1-1; D gene ambiguous. The V end was cut by 7 bases, the J end by 1 base, with 11 bases between. The CDR3 has 13 residues. Germline V lookup: CDR1 SGHRS, CDR2 YFSETQ. The CDR3 here is CASREYENTEAFF. The CDR3 DNA reads TGCGCCAGCCGGGAATACGAGAACACTGAAGCTTTCTTT. The variable domain in full, with the rest retrieved from reference TRBV5-1 and TRBJ1-1, is KAGVTQTPRYLIKTRGQQVTLSCSPISGHRSVSWYQQTPGQGLQFLFEYFSETQRNKGNFPGRFSGRQFSNSRSEMNVSTLELGDSALYLCASREYENTEAFFGQGTRLTVV.

The J gene is TRBJ2-2, the V gene TRBV18, with 9 bases lining up with TRBD1. The CDR3 has 16 residues. V trimming: 5 bases; J trimming: 0 bases; junction bases outside the gene matches: 4. Per the germline V gene, CDR1 is KGHSH and CDR2 is LQKENI. The CDR3 DNA is TGTGCCAGCTCAACGGGGACAGGGACGAACACCGGGGAGCTGTTTTTT. This encodes CASSTGTGTNTGELFF.

This clonotype has just a few counts. The gene calls are TRBV6-1 and TRBJ2-1; the D call may be TRBD1 or TRBD2 (5 bases each). Germline CDR1 reads MNHNS; CDR2 reads SASEGT. The V gene lost 4 bases and the J gene lost 3 bases, with 13 bases spanning the gap. This CDR3 is built from 15 residues. DNA for the CDR3: TGTGCCAGCAGTGCTAGACGGGGCAGCTACAATGAGCAGTTCTTC. Protein product: CASSARRGSYNEQFF.

This clonotype turned up a few times. CDR3 nucleotide sequence: TGTGCCAGCTCACCGACTTCCGGGGAGCAGTTCTTC. Translated: CASSPTSGEQFF. This chain uses TRBV18 with TRBJ2-1; D unclear. The CDR3 is made up of 12 amino acids. Trimming stripped 3 bases from V and 10 bases from J, with 10 bases between. Germline loops: CDR1 KGHSH, CDR2 LQKENI.

The chain couples TRBV16 to TRBJ1-1; TRBD1 might be the D (5 bases). The CDR3 sequence is 15 residues long. Germline values: CDR1 KGHSY, CDR2 FQNENV. Trimming removed 0 bases from V and 1 base from J, with 9 bases in between. CDR3 nucleotide sequence: TGTGCCAGCAGCCAATCCCCAGGGCAGAACACTGAAGCTTTCTTT. Protein: CASSQSPGQNTEAFF.

The V call is TRBV27, the J call TRBJ2-7, with D unclear. Germline V gene lookup returns CDR1 MNHEY and CDR2 SMNVEV (reference sequence). Deletions cut 6 bases from V and 3 bases from J, with 15 bases between. CDR3 size: 14 residues. DNA for the CDR3: TGTGCCAGCAGGCCTAGTGGCAGACTCTACGAGCAGTACTTC. It translates to CASRPSGRLYEQYF.

The CDR3: CSGVTGGVNEKLFF. The DNA for the CDR3 is TGCAGCGGAGTAACAGGGGGAGTTAATGAAAAACTGTTTTTT. This chain uses TRBV29-1 with TRBJ1-4; TRBD1 matches at 8 bases. This CDR3 has 14 amino acids. V lost 7 bases and J lost 4; bases outside the gene matches: 8. The germline CDR1 and CDR2 sequences are SQVTM and ANQGSEA.

The chain recombines TRBV18 with TRBJ2-1; either TRBD1 or TRBD2 may fit D (5 bases each). The CDR3 loop spans 15 amino acids. Germline V gene lookup returns CDR1 KGHSH and CDR2 LQKENI. V was cut by 3 bases and J by 8 bases, with 17 bases left in between. The CDR3 reads CASSPQYNRGDEQFF. The CDR3 region has the DNA TGTGCCAGCTCACCGCAGTATAATAGAGGGGATGAGCAGTTCTTC.

This clonotype turned up a few times. This chain uses TRBV14 with TRBJ2-1; no clear D. The CDR3 loop spans 13 amino acids. CDR1 SGHDN and CDR2 FVKESK come from the germline V gene. The V gene lost 0 bases and the J gene lost 9 bases, with 9 bases spanning the gap. CDR3 protein: CASSQDGWGEQFF. CDR3 DNA sequence: TGTGCCAGCAGCCAAGACGGGTGGGGTGAGCAGTTCTTC.

There are many counts of this clonotype. The V call is TRBV7-2, the J call TRBJ2-3, with a weak D call TRBD2 (5 bases). Germline CDR1 reads SGHTA; CDR2 reads FQGNSA. The CDR3 contains 15 residues. Trimming pared 10 bases from V and 0 bases from J, leaving 17 bases between. The CDR3 nucleotides read TGTGCCACCCGCCTCGGGCGGAGGAGCACAGATACGCAGTATTTT. This sequence encodes CATRLGRRSTDTQYF. The complete variable domain, with remaining parts taken from reference TRBV7-2 and TRBJ2-3, reads GAGVSQSPSNKVTEKGKDVELRCDPISGHTALYWYRQSLGQGLEFLIYFQGNSAPDKSGLPSDRFSAERTGGSVSTLTIQRTQQEDSAVYLCATRLGRRSTDTQYFGPGTRLTVL.

The table lists this clonotype with a few counts. This chain connects TRBV4-1 to TRBJ2-1; D not resolved. CDR1 MGHRA and CDR2 YSYEKL come from the germline V gene. Between the trimmed V and J ends, which lost 2 bases and 8 bases, there was a span of 10 bases. This CDR3 spans 13 amino acids. CDR3 region: CASSQPSYHEQFF. CDR3 nucleotide sequence: TGCGCCAGCAGCCAACCATCTTACCATGAGCAGTTCTTC.

CDR3 protein: CASSQDLLAGIQYEQYF. The CDR3 DNA sequence: TGTGCCAGCAGCCAAGACCTCCTAGCGGGTATTCAATACGAGCAGTACTTC. This chain connects TRBV3-1 to TRBJ2-7; 8 bases align to TRBD2. Trimming cost V 0 bases and J 4 bases; bases outside gene matches: 11. The CDR3 totals 17 residues. Germline V gene data show CDR1 as LGHDT and CDR2 as YNNKEL (reference sequence).

This clonotype was seen only a few times. The V and J genes are TRBV12-3 or TRBV12-4 and TRBJ1-1, with D unclear. CDR3 length: 13 residues. Trimming took off 3 bases at V and 6 bases at J, with 11 bases between the two ends. The CDR3 spells CASSLSRTAEAFF. In DNA, the CDR3 is TGTGCCAGCAGTTTGAGTCGTACGGCTGAAGCTTTCTTT.

This chain joins TRBV12-3 or TRBV12-4 and TRBJ2-1, with 8 bases identical to TRBD2. There are 16 residues in the CDR3. Losses at the gene ends were 7 bases for V and 0 bases for J; bases not matched to a gene: 8. The CDR3 sequence is CASTGVGTSSYNEQFF. The CDR3 DNA sequence: TGTGCCAGCACCGGGGTGGGGACTAGCTCCTACAATGAGCAGTTCTTC.